The source of this T cell receptor beta chain is a study of CD4 T cells in relation to SARS-CoV-2 and coronaviruses. Study-level results: Around two thirds of donors had memory CD4+ clonotypes crossrecognizing SARS-CoV-2 and common cold coronavirus spike.

Unexposed donor CD4+ T cells date from about 2011-2019, before the COVID-19 pandemic. CD4+ T cells were isolated from the cells after 10 days of culture. Unexposed-donor CD4+ T cells were probed with SARS-CoV-2 S/N and four cold-coronavirus spikes, cells permitting. V was cut by 2 bases and J by 2 bases, with 17 bases left in between. The CDR3 is 17 amino acids. The V gene's germline CDR1 is LNHNV and CDR2 YYDKDF (reference sequence). Comments on this clone: Its antigen is not known.

Assay used: immunoSEQ multiplex PCR; TCRdb lists only in-frame clones, some missing. The table has roughly 25,000 clones, around 70% seen once. Sequenced material: CD4+ T cells from PBMCs, cultured in vitro. The receptor comes from a human donor in good health. The chain has TRBV15 and TRBJ2-3; D unclear. The CDR3 is CATSRRGMASSTDTQYF. The CDR3, as DNA: TGTGCCACCAGCAGAAGAGGAATGGCCTCCTCCACAGATACGCAGTATTTT.